At least ten counts were recorded for the clone carrying this T cell receptor beta chain. Germline CDR1 and CDR2: LGHDT and YNNKEL (reference sequence). The CDR3 length is 16 residues. V lost 2 bases, J lost 6 bases, and 10 bases stayed unmatched. The investigators amplified TCR beta CDR3 regions from RNA transcripts. The TCR CDR3 was amplified in a first-round RT-PCR using the HTBI primer set. TCRdb recomputed calls from the multiplex PCR reads with MiXCR, one row per CDR3 protein. The top ten clones hold approximately 15% of a sample with over 500,000 distinct CDR3 sequences, 12% to 15% of them seen once. The data are from a study of T cells in Graves' hyperthyroidism and ophthalmopathy. Study as a whole: Upon initial diagnosis and before any treatment, peripheral blood was collected.

Based on clinical symptoms, serum thyroxine and TRAb, thyroid ultrasound and orbital computed tomography, diagnoses were reached. This chain links TRBV3-1 with TRBJ2-7; 10 positions agree with TRBD2. Sequencing used blood. The clonotype was recovered from a woman between 35 and 50 years old with Graves' hyperthyroidism. CDR3 loop: CASSQSPSGSLSEQYF. The CDR3 DNA follows: TGTGCCAGCAGCCAATCCCCTAGCGGGAGCTTAAGCGAGCAGTACTTC.